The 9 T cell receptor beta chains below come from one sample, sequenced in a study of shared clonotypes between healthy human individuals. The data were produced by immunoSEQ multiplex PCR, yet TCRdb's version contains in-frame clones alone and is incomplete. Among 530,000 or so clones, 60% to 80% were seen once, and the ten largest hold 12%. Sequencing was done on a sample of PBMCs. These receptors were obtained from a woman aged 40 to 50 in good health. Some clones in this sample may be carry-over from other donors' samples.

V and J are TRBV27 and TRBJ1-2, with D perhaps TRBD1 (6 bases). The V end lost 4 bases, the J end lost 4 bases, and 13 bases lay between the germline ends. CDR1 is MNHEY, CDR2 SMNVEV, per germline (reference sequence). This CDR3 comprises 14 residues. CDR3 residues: CASSSLQGAYGYTF. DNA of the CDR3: TGTGCCAGCAGTTCTCTACAGGGCGCCTATGGCTACACCTTC.

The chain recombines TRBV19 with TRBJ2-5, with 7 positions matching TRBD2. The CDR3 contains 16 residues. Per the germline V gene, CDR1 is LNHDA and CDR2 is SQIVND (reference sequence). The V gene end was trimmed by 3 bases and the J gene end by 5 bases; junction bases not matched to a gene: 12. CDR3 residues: CASSIGSGEGHETQYF. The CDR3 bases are TGTGCCAGTAGTATTGGTTCGGGGGAGGGCCACGAGACCCAGTACTTC.

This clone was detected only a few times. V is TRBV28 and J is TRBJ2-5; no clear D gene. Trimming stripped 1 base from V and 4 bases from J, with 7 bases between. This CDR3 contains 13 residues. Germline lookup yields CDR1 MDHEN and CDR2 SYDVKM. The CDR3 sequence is CASSLFSVETQYF. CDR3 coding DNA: TGTGCCAGCAGTTTATTCTCGGTAGAGACCCAGTACTTC.

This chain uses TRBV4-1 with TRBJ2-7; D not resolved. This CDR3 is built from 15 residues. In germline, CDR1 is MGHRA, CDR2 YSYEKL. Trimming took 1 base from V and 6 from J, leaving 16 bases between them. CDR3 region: CASSQVIWALGEQYF. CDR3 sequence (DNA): TGCGCCAGCAGCCAAGTAATTTGGGCCCTAGGCGAGCAGTACTTC.

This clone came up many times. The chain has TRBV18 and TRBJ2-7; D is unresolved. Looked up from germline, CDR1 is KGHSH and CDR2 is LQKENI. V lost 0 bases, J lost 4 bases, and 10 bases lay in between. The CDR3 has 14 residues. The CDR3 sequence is CASSPPLRNYEQYF. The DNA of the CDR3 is TGTGCCAGCTCACCACCATTGCGCAATTACGAGCAGTACTTC.

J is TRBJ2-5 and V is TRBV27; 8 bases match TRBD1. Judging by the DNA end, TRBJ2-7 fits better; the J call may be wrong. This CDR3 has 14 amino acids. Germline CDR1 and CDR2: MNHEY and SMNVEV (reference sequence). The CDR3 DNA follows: TGTGCCAGCAGCTACAGGGGGTTGTCCTACGAGCAGTACTTC. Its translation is CASSYRGLSYEQYF.

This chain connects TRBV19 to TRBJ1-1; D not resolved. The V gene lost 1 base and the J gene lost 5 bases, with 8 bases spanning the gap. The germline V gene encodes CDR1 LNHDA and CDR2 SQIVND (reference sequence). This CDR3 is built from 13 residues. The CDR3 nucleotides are TGTGCCAGTAGTATAGGACCGAGGACTGAAGCTTTCTTT. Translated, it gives CASSIGPRTEAFF.

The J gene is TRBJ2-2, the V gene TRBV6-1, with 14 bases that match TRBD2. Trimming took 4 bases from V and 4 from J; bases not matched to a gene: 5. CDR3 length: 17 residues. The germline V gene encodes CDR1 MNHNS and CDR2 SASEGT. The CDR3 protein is CASSGLAGGWSTGELFF. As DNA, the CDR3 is TGTGCCAGCAGTGGACTAGCGGGAGGGTGGAGCACCGGGGAGCTGTTTTTT.

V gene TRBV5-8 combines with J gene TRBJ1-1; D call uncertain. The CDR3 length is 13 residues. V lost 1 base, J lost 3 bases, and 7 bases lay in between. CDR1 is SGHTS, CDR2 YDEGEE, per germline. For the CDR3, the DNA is TGTGCCAGCAGCTTGTATCCTGACACTGAAGCTTTCTTT. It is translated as CASSLYPDTEAFF.